A selection of T cell receptor beta chains follows, all from one sample in a study of blood T cell repertoires in COVID-19. Produced via immunoSEQ multiplex PCR; TCRdb's table is partial and in-frame only. Of fewer than 60,000 clones in the sample, just over 90% were seen once. The source material was peripheral blood. These receptors were taken from a man aged 55 to 69 with COVID-19, enrolled during active disease. Both conserved end residues are part of each CDR3. A D gene is named only where the DNA matches it firmly. Clone size appears in some rows only: once, few, many, or a class for an expanded clone.

CDR3nt | CDR3aa | v_gene | abundance | j_gene | d_gene | len
TGTGCCAGCAGTTCACAGGGAAACTATGGCTACACCTTC | CASSSQGNYGYTF | TRBV27 | . | TRBJ1-2 | . | 13
TGTGCCACCGTCGGGACAGGGGCGCCATATCAGCCCCAGCATTTT | CATVGTGAPYQPQHF | TRBV19 | . | TRBJ1-5 | TRBD1 | 15
TGTGCCAGCAGTTTAGCTACAGGGGCCGGGCAGCCCCAGCATTTT | CASSLATGAGQPQHF | TRBV28 | once | TRBJ1-5 | TRBD1 | 15
TGTGCCAGCAAACAGTCTAGCACAGATACGCAGTATTTT | CASKQSSTDTQYF | TRBV6-5 | . | TRBJ2-3 | . | 13
TGCAGCGGCGCCCTAGCGGGTGGAAACACCATATATTTT | CSGALAGGNTIYF | TRBV29-1 | . | TRBJ1-3 | . | 13
TGTGCCAGCAGCACCAGCGGGCGTAACTATGGCTACACCTTC | CASSTSGRNYGYTF | TRBV3-1/TRBV3-2 | once | TRBJ1-2 | . | 14
TGCAGCGGGGGGACAGGGACGGGTGAAGCTTTCTTT | CSGGTGTGEAFF | TRBV29-1 | . | TRBJ1-1 | TRBD1 | 12
TGCAGCGGCCAGACAGGGAACGTTTACAATGAGCAGTTCTTC | CSGQTGNVYNEQFF | TRBV29-1 | . | TRBJ2-1 | TRBD1 | 14
TGTGCCAGCAGCTTATGGGACAGGGATAATCAGCCCCAGCATTTT | CASSLWDRDNQPQHF | TRBV5-6 | . | TRBJ1-5 | TRBD1 | 15
TGTGCCAGTAGGACGACAGGGATAAGCGAGAACACCATATATTTT | CASRTTGISENTIYF | TRBV19 | . | TRBJ1-3 | TRBD1 | 15
TGTGCCAGCAGCGTAGCAGGGACAGCCTACGAGCAGTACTTC | CASSVAGTAYEQYF | TRBV9 | . | TRBJ2-7 | TRBD1 | 14
TGTGCCAGTAGTATCAACAGGGGAAAAGCAGGCTATGGCTACACCTTC | CASSINRGKAGYGYTF | TRBV19 | . | TRBJ1-2 | TRBD1 | 16
TGTGCCTGGAGGTATGGGACAGGGGGCGAGTATGGCTACACCTTC | CAWRYGTGGEYGYTF | TRBV30 | . | TRBJ1-2 | TRBD1 | 15
TGTGCCAGCATGTTAGTCCGGGGGAACACTGAAGCTTTCTTT | CASMLVRGNTEAFF | TRBV28 | . | TRBJ1-1 | . | 14
TGTGCCAGTAGTGTCTCCGGGACTTATCACTCCTACGAGCAGTACTTC | CASSVSGTYHSYEQYF | TRBV19 | . | TRBJ2-7 | . | 16
TGTGCCAGCAGCTTGGAGGGAGTGGGGACCGGGGAGCTGTTTTTT | CASSLEGVGTGELFF | TRBV5-4 | . | TRBJ2-2 | . | 15
TGTGCCAGCAGCCGACAGGACGAGCAGTACTTC | CASSRQDEQYF | TRBV3-1/TRBV3-2 | . | TRBJ2-7 | . | 11
TGTGCCAGCAGCCAATTTACTAACACCGGGGAGCTGTTTTTT | CASSQFTNTGELFF | TRBV3-1/TRBV3-2 | . | TRBJ2-2 | . | 14
TGTGCCAGTAGTCCCCTCGGTGCGGGGGTAAGATCACCCCTCCACTTT | CASSPLGAGVRSPLHF | TRBV19 | . | TRBJ1-6 | . | 16
TGTGCTAGTGGTTTGACAGGCAACTATGGCTACACCTTC | CASGLTGNYGYTF | TRBV12-5 | . | TRBJ1-2 | . | 13
TGTGCCAGCAGTTTTGGGGTTGGCGGGAGGGCGGCCTACAATGAGCAGTTCTTC | CASSFGVGGRAAYNEQFF | TRBV28 | . | TRBJ2-1 | TRBD2 | 18
TGTGCCAGCAGGTCGCTCAGAAACACTGAAGCTTTCTTT | CASRSLRNTEAFF | TRBV7-2 | . | TRBJ1-1 | . | 13
TGTGCCAGTCAGGGGTTCGGCTATGGCTACACCTTC | CASQGFGYGYTF | TRBV19 | . | TRBJ1-2 | . | 12
TGTGCCAGCAGCTCGACAGGGGGTTCGGCCACTGAAGCTTTCTTT | CASSSTGGSATEAFF | TRBV9 | . | TRBJ1-1 | TRBD1 | 15
TGCGCCAGCAGCGAAGGGACAGGGGATCGGGGCTACACCTTC | CASSEGTGDRGYTF | TRBV5-1 | . | TRBJ1-2 | TRBD1 | 14
TGTGCCAGCAGCCCCGGGGGAGGCTCCTACGAGCAGTACTTC | CASSPGGGSYEQYF | TRBV3-1/TRBV3-2 | . | TRBJ2-7 | . | 14
TGCGCCAGCAGCTTTGGCCTCTATGGCTACACCTTC | CASSFGLYGYTF | TRBV5-1 | . | TRBJ1-2 | . | 12
TGTGCCAGCAGACCTAGGGGGCCTGGCGAGCAGTACTTC | CASRPRGPGEQYF | TRBV2 | . | TRBJ2-7 | TRBD1 | 13
TGTGCCACCAGCAGTGACAGGGAGTCGGATTATGGCTACACCTTC | CATSSDRESDYGYTF | TRBV15 | . | TRBJ1-2 | TRBD1 | 15
TGTGCCAGCACTAGAGGGGCGGGAAAGTCCTACAATGAGCAGTTCTTC | CASTRGAGKSYNEQFF | TRBV5-4 | . | TRBJ2-1 | . | 16
TGTGCCAGCAGCACCAGACAGGGGGAAGGAGTCGATGAGCAGTTCTTC | CASSTRQGEGVDEQFF | TRBV9 | . | TRBJ2-1 | TRBD1 | 16
TGTGCCAGCAGCTTGGCGGGTGTGAGAAACACCATATATTTT | CASSLAGVRNTIYF | TRBV5-4 | . | TRBJ1-3 | . | 14
TGTGCCAGCAGCCAAGCGGTGGGCAGTGAAGCTTTCTTT | CASSQAVGSEAFF | TRBV3-1/TRBV3-2 | . | TRBJ1-1 | . | 13
TGTGCCATCAGTGAGCCAAACCGCAGTGAGCAGTTCTTC | CAISEPNRSEQFF | TRBV10-3 | . | TRBJ2-1 | . | 13
TGTGCCAGCAGCCCGGGACAGGGAGAGGAAAAACTGTTTTTT | CASSPGQGEEKLFF | TRBV3-1/TRBV3-2 | . | TRBJ1-4 | TRBD1 | 14
TGTGCCAGCAGCTTAAGGGGCCGGAGCAATGAGCAGTTCTTC | CASSLRGRSNEQFF | TRBV5-4 | . | TRBJ2-1 | . | 14
TGTGCCACGGAAGACAGGGGGAACACTGAAGCTTTCTTT | CATEDRGNTEAFF | TRBV19 | . | TRBJ1-1 | TRBD1 | 13
TGTGCCAGCAGCCCGGGACTACTTAATCGCGAGCAGTACTTC | CASSPGLLNREQYF | TRBV28 | . | TRBJ2-7 | TRBD2 | 14
TGTGCCAGCAGTTTAGGGGGGACAGGGGGCTATAATTCACCCCTCCACTTT | CASSLGGTGGYNSPLHF | TRBV27 | . | TRBJ1-6 | TRBD1 | 17
TGTGCCAGCAGCTTCCTTCCGGTTTATAATTCACCCCTCCACTTT | CASSFLPVYNSPLHF | TRBV11-2 | . | TRBJ1-6 | . | 15
TGTGCCAGCTCACCTCGGGGGGACACTGAAGCTTTCTTT | CASSPRGDTEAFF | TRBV18 | . | TRBJ1-1 | . | 13
TGTGCCAGCTCGCGACAGGGTGAGCAGTTCTTC | CASSRQGEQFF | TRBV18 | once | TRBJ2-1 | TRBD1 | 11
TGTGCCATCGGACAGTCCACAGATACGCAGTATTTT | CAIGQSTDTQYF | TRBV10-3 | . | TRBJ2-3 | . | 12
TGTGCCAGTAGCCCTCTAGCGGGGGACTCTGGGGCCAACGTCCTGACTTTC | CASSPLAGDSGANVLTF | TRBV19 | . | TRBJ2-6 | TRBD2 | 17
TGTGCCAGCAGCCAGACAGGGGTTAACACTGAAGCTTTCTTT | CASSQTGVNTEAFF | TRBV3-1/TRBV3-2 | . | TRBJ1-1 | TRBD1 | 14
TGCGCCAGCAGCTCCTCTAGCGGGAGGGAACCCGGGGAGCTGTTTTTT | CASSSSSGREPGELFF | TRBV5-1 | . | TRBJ2-2 | TRBD2 | 16
TGTGCCACCAGCAGAGGTTTCGACACCGGGGAGCTGTTTTTT | CATSRGFDTGELFF | TRBV15 | . | TRBJ2-2 | . | 14
TGTGCCAGCAGTTCCCCGGGACAGGGGGCTATGACCGGGGAGCTGTTTTTT | CASSSPGQGAMTGELFF | TRBV28 | . | TRBJ2-2 | TRBD1 | 17
TGTGCCAGTAGTACAGGGGGACAGCGTGGCTACACCTTC | CASSTGGQRGYTF | TRBV19 | . | TRBJ1-2 | TRBD1 | 13
TGTGCCAGCTCGGGGATCCACTCCGGGACAGGGGCCACAGATACGCAGTATTTT | CASSGIHSGTGATDTQYF | TRBV18 | . | TRBJ2-3 | TRBD1 | 18
TGTGCCAGCAGCTTGTACCAGGGCTTAGCCTACAATGAGCAGTTCTTC | CASSLYQGLAYNEQFF | TRBV5-6 | . | TRBJ2-1 | . | 16
TGCGCCAGCAGCATAGATCGACAGGGGAGTTCACCCCTCCACTTT | CASSIDRQGSSPLHF | TRBV5-1 | . | TRBJ1-6 | TRBD1 | 15
TGTGCCAGCAGTCCCAGGGGACGCGGCTACGAGCAGTACTTC | CASSPRGRGYEQYF | TRBV27 | . | TRBJ2-7 | . | 14
TGTGCCAGCAGCTTGGGGCACAGCTCTGGAAACACCATATATTTT | CASSLGHSSGNTIYF | TRBV13 | . | TRBJ1-3 | . | 15
TGTGCCAGCAGTGAAGGCAGGGCCTCTGGAAACACCATATATTTT | CASSEGRASGNTIYF | TRBV2 | . | TRBJ1-3 | . | 15
TGTGCCAGCAGCCCTGCGGCGGGGTCAGATACGCAGTATTTT | CASSPAAGSDTQYF | TRBV4-2 | . | TRBJ2-3 | . | 14
TGTGCCAGCAGGCATCCTAGCGGGGGGGCGGGGTACGAGCAGTACTTC | CASRHPSGGAGYEQYF | TRBV6-6 | . | TRBJ2-7 | TRBD2 | 16
TGTGCCAGCTCACCAACGGGATCTTCCGAGCAGTACTTC | CASSPTGSSEQYF | TRBV18 | . | TRBJ2-7 | . | 13
TGTGCCAGCAGTAGGCGGGGGGGAGACACCGGGGAGCTGTTTTTT | CASSRRGGDTGELFF | TRBV2 | . | TRBJ2-2 | TRBD2 | 15
TGTGCCAGCAGCCCCACATACTATGGCTACACCTTC | CASSPTYYGYTF | TRBV7-9 | few | TRBJ1-2 | . | 12